One sample yielded the 12 T cell receptor beta chains listed below, sequenced in a study of cytomegalovirus exposure and HLA in healthy donors. The PCR contained 60 Vbeta and 13 Jbeta primers. The table came from immunoSEQ multiplex PCR; TCRdb's copy has only in-frame clones and leaves some out. This table has roughly 80,000 clones, around 82% appearing once. Sequenced: PBMCs. These receptors were collected from a male donor in good health and CMV-seronegative.

The chain recombines TRBV28 with TRBJ2-1; 12 bases agree with TRBD1. The CDR3 has 14 residues. Germline-derived CDR1 and CDR2 are MDHEN and SYDVKM. Trimming cost V 6 bases and J 9 bases; bases outside gene matches: 6. In nucleotides, the CDR3 is TGTGCCAGCAGATCGGGACAGGGGGCAGGTGAGCAGTTCTTC. The encoded protein is CASRSGQGAGEQFF.

The chain couples TRBV18 to TRBJ2-2; TRBD1 aligns across 9 bases. Trimming cost V 5 bases and J 1 base; bases outside gene matches: 5. This CDR3 has 16 amino acids. From germline, CDR1 is KGHSH and CDR2 LQKENI. The CDR3 sequence is CASSTTGGRNTGELFF. CDR3 DNA: TGTGCCAGCTCAACCACAGGGGGCAGGAACACCGGGGAGCTGTTTTTT.

The gene calls are TRBV28 and TRBJ2-3; tentative D call: TRBD2 (6 bases). V was clipped by 4 bases and J by 3 bases, with 17 bases between them. The germline CDR1 and CDR2 sequences are MDHEN and SYDVKM. The CDR3 sequence is 16 residues long. CDR3 nucleotide sequence: TGTGCCAGCAGTTCCAACTTTGAGGGAGGAACAGATACGCAGTATTTT. This translates into CASSSNFEGGTDTQYF.

This clone was picked up one time. The V gene is TRBV27, the J gene TRBJ2-5; TRBD1 agrees at 7 bases. The V and J ends lost 8 bases and 1 base, in that order; junction bases with no gene match: 7. The CDR3 runs to 14 residues. Germline CDR1 MNHEY, CDR2 SMNVEV (reference sequence). This chain's CDR3 is CASARQGRQETQYF. In DNA form, the CDR3 reads TGTGCCAGCGCCCGACAGGGCCGCCAAGAGACCCAGTACTTC.

This clone occurred a few times. J is TRBJ2-1 and V is TRBV28; TRBD1 aligns across 7 bases. The germline V gene has CDR1 MDHEN and CDR2 SYDVKM. V shed 2 bases and J 10 bases; nucleotides not matched to a gene: 8. The length of the CDR3 is 14 residues. This CDR3 is CASSLGQAIKEQFF. The CDR3 DNA reads TGTGCCAGCAGTTTAGGACAGGCGATCAAAGAGCAGTTCTTC.

J is TRBJ1-3 and V is TRBV11-2, with 9 bases matching TRBD1. The V segment lost 6 bases and the J segment 4 bases; nucleotides outside the gene matches: 7. This CDR3 spans 15 amino acids. The V gene's germline CDR1 is SGHAT and CDR2 FQNNGV. DNA of the CDR3: TGTGCCAGCAGACGGGACAGGGCTTCGGGAAACACCATATATTTT. Protein sequence: CASRRDRASGNTIYF. The entire variable domain, with the rest obtained from reference TRBV11-2 and TRBJ1-3, is as follows: EAGVAQSPRYKIIEKRQSVAFWCNPISGHATLYWYQQILGQGPKLLIQFQNNGVVDDSQLPKDRFSAERLKGVDSTLKIQPAKLEDSAVYLCASRRDRASGNTIYFGEGSWLTVV.

V usage is TRBV10-2 and J usage is TRBJ1-2, with D maybe TRBD1 (6 bases). The CDR3 length is 14 residues. V lost 5 bases and J 2 bases, leaving 12 bases between the germline ends. CDR1 and CDR2 from the germline V gene are WSHSY and SAAADI. The CDR3 DNA follows: TGCGCCAGCAGTTCCCTGGACAGCAACTATGGCTACACCTTC. It specifies CASSSLDSNYGYTF.

This chain uses TRBV27 with TRBJ2-1; 9 nucleotides match TRBD2. Germline V gives CDR1 MNHEY, CDR2 SMNVEV (reference sequence). The CDR3 extends over 15 amino acids. V lost 2 bases to trimming and J lost 7 bases; unmatched junction nucleotides: 6. CDR3 residues: CASSLKRGVGNEQFF. The CDR3 DNA reads TGTGCCAGCAGTTTAAAGCGGGGGGTGGGGAATGAGCAGTTCTTC.

This clone was observed once. The chain combines TRBV9 with TRBJ2-7; TRBD1 aligns across 10 bases. The CDR3 runs 14 residues. CDR1 and CDR2 from the germline V gene are SGDLS and YYNGEE. After removal of 4 bases from V and 3 bases from J, the junction contained 4 bases not matched to a gene. The CDR3, as DNA: TGTGCCAGCAGCCCCCGGACAGGGGGCTACGAGCAGTACTTC. Protein product: CASSPRTGGYEQYF.

The chain couples TRBV28 to TRBJ1-2; 7 bases fit TRBD1. V shed 2 bases, J shed 5 bases, and the junction held 14 bases outside the gene matches. CDR1 MDHEN and CDR2 SYDVKM come from the germline V gene. The CDR3 extends over 17 amino acids. The CDR3 is CASSLPSRQGLVYGYTF. Here the CDR3 DNA reads TGTGCCAGCAGTTTACCCTCCCGACAGGGTTTAGTGTATGGCTACACCTTC.

CDR3 in amino acids: CASSLRTGPEKLFF. The CDR3 DNA is TGTGCCAGCAGCTTAAGGACAGGACCTGAAAAACTGTTTTTT. This chain uses TRBV5-8 with TRBJ1-4; 7 positions agree with TRBD1. Germline V CDR1 and CDR2: SGHTS, YDEGEE. V trimming: 2 bases; J trimming: 7 bases; junction bases outside the gene matches: 5. This CDR3 is built from 14 residues.

This chain uses TRBV7-3 with TRBJ2-1; 8 bases map to TRBD1. Germline CDR1 is SGHTA and CDR2 is FQGTGA. The junction had 11 bases not matched to a gene; V was cut back by 5 bases and J by 2 bases. This CDR3 comprises 17 residues. CDR3 nucleotides: TGTGCCAGCAGCCCGGCTTCCCCGGGACAGGCCTACAATGAGCAGTTCTTC. Translation: CASSPASPGQAYNEQFF.